This TCR beta chain originates from a study of early T cells in non-severe SARS-CoV-2 infection. For the study at large: RNA in bulk from unsorted whole blood was sequenced, and chains were unpaired.

The protocol attached unique molecular identifiers to individual cDNA molecules. A single record per CDR3 protein comes from TCRdb applying MiXCR to the 5' RACE reads. Of tens of thousands of distinct CDR3 sequences listed, roughly 8.8% are singletons. The table lists this clonotype with many counts. The TCR originated in an adult who was a healthcare worker with PCR-confirmed SARS-CoV-2 infection or an uninfected control (not recorded which). Sequencing input: whole blood.

The CDR3 loop reads CSANKAGAPNTEAFF. The CDR3 nucleotides are TGCAGTGCGAACAAAGCGGGGGCCCCGAACACTGAAGCTTTCTTT. The chain has TRBV20-1 and TRBJ1-1; possible D gene TRBD1, 6 bases. The CDR3 contains 15 residues. Trimming left V 6 bases short and J 1 base short, with 18 bases between. Germline CDR1 and CDR2: DFQATT and SNEGSKA (reference sequence).